This TCR beta chain was identified in a study of blood T cell repertoires in COVID-19. The overall study: Acute-phase and convalescent COVID-19 samples originated in the United States, Italy and Spain. T cells, B-cell-depleted T cells, or PBMCs supplied cDNA or gDNA.

The CDR3 covers 11 residues. V was shortened by 6 bases and J by 15 bases, with 18 bases between the two germline ends. The germline V gene encodes CDR1 DFQATT and CDR2 SNEGSKA (reference sequence). Only a few counts were recorded for this clone. As handled by the study authors: Amplification with reference gene primers provided the estimates of nucleated cell counts. Profiling relied on immunoSEQ multiplex PCR, and the TCRdb table lists in-frame clones only, not all of them. From that table come the V and J calls and clone size; the DNA was used to work out D and trimming. The sample shows a few hundred thousand clones, 75% to 90% of them seen only once.

This TCR was sampled from a woman between 35 and 50 years old who had recovered from COVID-19. Material: peripheral blood. The genes are TRBV20-1 and TRBJ1-5; D not resolved. Here the CDR3 DNA reads TGCAGTGCGACCGTCGGAGGGAGCTGGCATTTT. Its translation is CSATVGGSWHF.